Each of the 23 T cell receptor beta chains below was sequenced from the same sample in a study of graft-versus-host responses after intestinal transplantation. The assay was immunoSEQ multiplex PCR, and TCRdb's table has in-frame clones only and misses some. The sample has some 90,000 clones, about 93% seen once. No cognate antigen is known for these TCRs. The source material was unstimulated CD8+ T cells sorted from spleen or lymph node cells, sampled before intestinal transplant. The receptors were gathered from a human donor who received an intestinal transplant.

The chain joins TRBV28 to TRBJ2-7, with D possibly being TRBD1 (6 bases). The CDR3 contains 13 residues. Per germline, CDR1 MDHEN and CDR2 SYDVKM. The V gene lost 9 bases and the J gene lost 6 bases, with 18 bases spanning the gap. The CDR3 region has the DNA TGTGCCAGTCAGGTGGCCGTAGGGGGCGAGCAGTACTTC. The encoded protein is CASQVAVGGEQYF.

This chain's CDR3 is CASSLTGTSANEQFF. The CDR3 nucleotides are TGCGCCAGCAGCTTAACCGGGACTAGCGCCAATGAGCAGTTCTTC. The J gene is TRBJ2-1, the V gene TRBV5-1, with 10 bases lining up with TRBD2. This CDR3 spans 15 amino acids. With V trimmed by 2 bases and J by 6 bases, 5 bases remained unmatched. Germline V gene lookup returns CDR1 SGHRS and CDR2 YFSETQ.

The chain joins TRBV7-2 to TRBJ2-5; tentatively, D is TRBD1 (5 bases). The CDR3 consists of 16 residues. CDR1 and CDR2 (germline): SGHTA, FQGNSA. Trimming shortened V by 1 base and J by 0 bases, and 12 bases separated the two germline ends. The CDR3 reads CASSLGPGSYQETQYF. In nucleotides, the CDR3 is TGTGCCAGCAGCTTAGGTCCAGGGTCGTACCAAGAGACCCAGTACTTC.

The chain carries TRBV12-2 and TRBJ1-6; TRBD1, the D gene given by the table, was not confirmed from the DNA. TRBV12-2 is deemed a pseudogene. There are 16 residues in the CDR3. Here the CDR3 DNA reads TGTGCAAGTCGCTTAGGACCCGGGGACAGGGATTCACCCCTCCACTTT. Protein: CASRLGPGDRDSPLHF.

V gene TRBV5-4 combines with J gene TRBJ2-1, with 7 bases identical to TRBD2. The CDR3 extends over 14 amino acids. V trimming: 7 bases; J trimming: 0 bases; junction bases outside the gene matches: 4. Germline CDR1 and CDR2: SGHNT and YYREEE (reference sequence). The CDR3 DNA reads TGTGCCAGCGCTCTAGCGGACTCCTACAATGAGCAGTTCTTC. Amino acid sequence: CASALADSYNEQFF.

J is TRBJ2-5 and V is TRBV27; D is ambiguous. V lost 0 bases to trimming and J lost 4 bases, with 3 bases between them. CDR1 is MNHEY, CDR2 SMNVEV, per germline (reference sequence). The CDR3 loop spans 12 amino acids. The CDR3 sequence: CASSLSGETQYF. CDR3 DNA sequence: TGTGCCAGCAGTTTATCCGGAGAGACCCAGTACTTC.

The CDR3 is CASSLGSGNQPQHF. For the CDR3, the DNA is TGTGCCAGCAGCTTAGGGTCAGGGAACCAGCCCCAGCATTTT. V and J are TRBV7-2 and TRBJ1-5; tentatively, D is TRBD1 (5 bases). The germline V gene encodes CDR1 SGHTA and CDR2 FQGNSA. Trimming removed 1 base at V and 7 bases at J, with 11 bases between. The CDR3 is 14 amino acids.

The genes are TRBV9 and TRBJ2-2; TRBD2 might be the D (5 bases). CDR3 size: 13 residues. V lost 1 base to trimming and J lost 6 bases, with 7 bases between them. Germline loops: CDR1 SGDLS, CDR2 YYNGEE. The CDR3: CASSVISAGELFF. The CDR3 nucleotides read TGTGCCAGCAGCGTAATTAGCGCCGGGGAGCTGTTTTTT.

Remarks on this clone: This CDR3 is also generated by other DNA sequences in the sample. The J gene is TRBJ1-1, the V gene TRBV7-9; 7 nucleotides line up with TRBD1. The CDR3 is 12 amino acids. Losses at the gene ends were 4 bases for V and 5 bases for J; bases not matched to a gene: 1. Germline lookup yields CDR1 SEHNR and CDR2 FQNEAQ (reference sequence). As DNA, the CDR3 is TGTGCCAGCAGCTCAGGGGGTACTGAAGCTTTCTTT. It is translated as CASSSGGTEAFF.

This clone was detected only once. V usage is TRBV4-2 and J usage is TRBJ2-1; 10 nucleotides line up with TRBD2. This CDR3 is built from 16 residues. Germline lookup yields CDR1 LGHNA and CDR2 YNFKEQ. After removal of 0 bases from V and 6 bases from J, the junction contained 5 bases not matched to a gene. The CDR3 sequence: CASSQDLAGATNEQFF. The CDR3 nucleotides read TGTGCCAGCAGCCAAGATCTAGCGGGAGCCACCAATGAGCAGTTCTTC.

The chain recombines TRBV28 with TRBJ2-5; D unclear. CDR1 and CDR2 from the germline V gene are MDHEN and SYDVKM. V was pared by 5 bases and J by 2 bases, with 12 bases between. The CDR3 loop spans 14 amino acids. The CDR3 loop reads CASSPRLRQETQYF. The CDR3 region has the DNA TGTGCCAGCAGTCCCCGCTTGAGGCAAGAGACCCAGTACTTC.

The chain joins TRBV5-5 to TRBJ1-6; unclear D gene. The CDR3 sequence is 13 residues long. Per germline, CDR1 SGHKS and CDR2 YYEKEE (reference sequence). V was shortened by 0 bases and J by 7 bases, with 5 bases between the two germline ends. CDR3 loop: CASSLAGNSPLHF. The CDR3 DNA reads TGTGCCAGCAGCTTGGCAGGCAATTCACCCCTCCACTTT.

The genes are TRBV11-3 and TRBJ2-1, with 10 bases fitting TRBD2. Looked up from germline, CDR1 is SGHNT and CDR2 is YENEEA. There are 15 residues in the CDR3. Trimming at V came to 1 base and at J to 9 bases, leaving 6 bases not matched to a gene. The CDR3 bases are TGTGCCAGCAGCTTAGGCCTAGCGGGAGACCCTGAGCAGTTCTTC. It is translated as CASSLGLAGDPEQFF.

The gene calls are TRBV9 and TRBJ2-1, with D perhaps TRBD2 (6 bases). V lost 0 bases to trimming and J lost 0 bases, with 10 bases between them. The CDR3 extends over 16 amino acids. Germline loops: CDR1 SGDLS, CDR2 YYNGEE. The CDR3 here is CASSVGGVSSYNEQFF. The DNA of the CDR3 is TGTGCCAGCAGCGTAGGGGGGGTAAGCTCCTACAATGAGCAGTTCTTC.

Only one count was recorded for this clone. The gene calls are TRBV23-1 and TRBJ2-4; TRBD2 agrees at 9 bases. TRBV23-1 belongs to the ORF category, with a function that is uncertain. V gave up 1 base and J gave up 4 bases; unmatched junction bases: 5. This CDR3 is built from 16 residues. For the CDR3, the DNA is TGCGCCAGCAGTCAATTGCGGGGGGGGATAAAAAACATTCAGTACTTC. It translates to CASSQLRGGIKNIQYF.

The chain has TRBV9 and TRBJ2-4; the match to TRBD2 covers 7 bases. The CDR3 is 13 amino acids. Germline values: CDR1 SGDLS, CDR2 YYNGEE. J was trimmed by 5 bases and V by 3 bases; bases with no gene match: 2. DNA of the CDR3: TGTGCCAGCAGCGGGGGACTACAAAACATTCAGTACTTC. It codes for CASSGGLQNIQYF.

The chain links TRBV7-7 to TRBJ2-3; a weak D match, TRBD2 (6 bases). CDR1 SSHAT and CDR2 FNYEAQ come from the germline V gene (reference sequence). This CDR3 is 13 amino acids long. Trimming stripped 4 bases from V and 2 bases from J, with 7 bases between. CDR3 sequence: CASSSDYTDTQYF. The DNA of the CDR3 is TGTGCCAGCAGCTCGGACTACACAGATACGCAGTATTTT.

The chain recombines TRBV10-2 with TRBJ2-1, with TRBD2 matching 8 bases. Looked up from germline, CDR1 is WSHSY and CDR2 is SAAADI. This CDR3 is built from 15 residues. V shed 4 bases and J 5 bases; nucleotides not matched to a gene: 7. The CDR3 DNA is TGCGCCAGCAGTGTCCCCGGGACTAGGCACAATGAGCAGTTCTTC. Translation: CASSVPGTRHNEQFF.

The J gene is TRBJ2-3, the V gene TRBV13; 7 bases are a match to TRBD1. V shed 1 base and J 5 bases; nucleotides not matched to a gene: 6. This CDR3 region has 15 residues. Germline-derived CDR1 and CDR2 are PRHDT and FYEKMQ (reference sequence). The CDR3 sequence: CASSLEGGMVDTQYF. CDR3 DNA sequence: TGTGCCAGCAGCTTAGAAGGGGGCATGGTAGATACGCAGTATTTT. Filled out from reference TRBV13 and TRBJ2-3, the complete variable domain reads AAGVIQSPRHLIKEKRETATLKCYPIPRHDTVYWYQQGPGQDPQFLISFYEKMQSDKGSIPDRFSAQQFSDYHSELNMSSLELGDSALYFCASSLEGGMVDTQYFGPGTRLTVL.

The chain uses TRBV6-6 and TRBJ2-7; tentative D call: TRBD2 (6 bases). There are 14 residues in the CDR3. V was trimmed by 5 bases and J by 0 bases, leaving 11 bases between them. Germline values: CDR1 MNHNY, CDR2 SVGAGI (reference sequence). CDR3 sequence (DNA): TGTGCCAGCAGTACGGGGAGGAACTCCTACGAGCAGTACTTC. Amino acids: CASSTGRNSYEQYF.

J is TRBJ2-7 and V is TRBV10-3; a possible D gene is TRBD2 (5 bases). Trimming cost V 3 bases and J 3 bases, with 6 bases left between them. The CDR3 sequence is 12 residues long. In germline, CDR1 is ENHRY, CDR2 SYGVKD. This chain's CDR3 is CAISDSGYEQYF. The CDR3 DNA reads TGTGCCATCAGTGACAGCGGCTACGAGCAGTACTTC.

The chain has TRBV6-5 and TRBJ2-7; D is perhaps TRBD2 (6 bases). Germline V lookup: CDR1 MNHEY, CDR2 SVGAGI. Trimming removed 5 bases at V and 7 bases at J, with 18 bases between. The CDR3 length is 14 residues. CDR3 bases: TGTGCCAGCAGTCACGGGACTGGCCTACGTGAGCAGTACTTC. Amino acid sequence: CASSHGTGLREQYF.

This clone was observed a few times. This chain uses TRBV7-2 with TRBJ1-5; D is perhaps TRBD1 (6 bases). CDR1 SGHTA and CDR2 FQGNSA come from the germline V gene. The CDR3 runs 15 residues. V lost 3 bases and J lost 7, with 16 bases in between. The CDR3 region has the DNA TGTGCCAGCAGCTTCACAGGGTTTGGGAACCAGCCCCAGCATTTT. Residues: CASSFTGFGNQPQHF.